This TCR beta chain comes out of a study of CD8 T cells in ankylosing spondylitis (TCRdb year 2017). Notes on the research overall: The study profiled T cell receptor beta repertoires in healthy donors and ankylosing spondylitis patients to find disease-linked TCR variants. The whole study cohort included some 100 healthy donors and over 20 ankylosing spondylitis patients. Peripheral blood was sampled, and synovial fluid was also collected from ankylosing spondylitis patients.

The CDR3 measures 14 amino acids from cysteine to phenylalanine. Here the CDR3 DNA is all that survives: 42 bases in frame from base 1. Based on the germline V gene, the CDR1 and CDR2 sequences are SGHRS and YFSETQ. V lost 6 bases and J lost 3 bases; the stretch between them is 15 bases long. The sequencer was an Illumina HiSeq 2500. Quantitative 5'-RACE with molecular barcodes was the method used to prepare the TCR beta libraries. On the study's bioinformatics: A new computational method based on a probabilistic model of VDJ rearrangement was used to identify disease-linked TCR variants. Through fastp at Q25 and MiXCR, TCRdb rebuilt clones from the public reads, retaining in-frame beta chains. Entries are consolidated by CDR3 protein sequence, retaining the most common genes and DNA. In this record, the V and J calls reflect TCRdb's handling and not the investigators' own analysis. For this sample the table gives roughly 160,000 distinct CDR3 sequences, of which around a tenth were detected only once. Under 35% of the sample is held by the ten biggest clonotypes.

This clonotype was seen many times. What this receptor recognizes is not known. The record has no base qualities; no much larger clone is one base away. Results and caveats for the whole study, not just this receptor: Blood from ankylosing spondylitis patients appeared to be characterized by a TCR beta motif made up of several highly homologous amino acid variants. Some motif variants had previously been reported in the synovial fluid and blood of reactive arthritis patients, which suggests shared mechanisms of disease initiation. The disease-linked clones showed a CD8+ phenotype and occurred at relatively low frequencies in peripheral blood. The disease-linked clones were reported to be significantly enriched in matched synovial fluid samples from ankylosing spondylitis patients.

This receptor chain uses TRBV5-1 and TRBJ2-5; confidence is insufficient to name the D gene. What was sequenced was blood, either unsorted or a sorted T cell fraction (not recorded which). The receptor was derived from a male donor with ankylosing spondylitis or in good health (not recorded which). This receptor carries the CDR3 CASTPGRIEETQYF. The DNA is TGCGCCAGCACTCCCGGGCGAATCGAAGAGACCCAGTACTTC.